The present entry profiles one T cell receptor (beta chain) with its context. The sample belongs to a study of T-cell reconstitution after alpha-beta-depleted transplantation in children. During its preparation, the TCRbeta library received unique molecular identifiers. Via MiXCR, TCRdb re-called the PCR reads, giving one row per CDR3 protein. The data hold some 640,000 distinct CDR3 sequences, with 16% observed a single time. CDR3 length equals 16 residues. Trimming removed 1 base at V and 4 bases at J, with 16 bases between. The receptor was derived from a human donor who donated a stem cell graft to a child with acute myeloid leukemia. The specimen comprised PBMCs from the stem cell graft donor, sampled from the stem cell graft. The gene calls are TRBV12-3 or TRBV12-4 and TRBJ2-5; TRBD1 is a possible D gene (7 bases). The CDR3 loop is CASSLEPNRGGETQYF. The CDR3, as DNA: TGTGCCAGCAGTTTAGAACCGAACAGGGGAGGAGAGACCCAGTACTTC.